These 12 T cell receptor beta chains share one sample of origin, sequenced in a study of blood T cells in healthy people across ages. A second PCR of 7 to 11 cycles used a sample-barcoded 5' primer and a J-beta primer mix. MiXCR, run by TCRdb on the 5' RACE reads, gives a single entry per CDR3 protein. Of some 550,000 distinct CDR3 sequences in the sample, more than 45% were seen once. Sequenced: blood. The receptors shown here come from a man older than 75 in good health.

In this sample, this clonotype turned up a few times. The gene calls are TRBV4-3 and TRBJ1-1, with 11 bases identical to TRBD1. CDR3 length equals 18 residues. Unmatched junction bases numbered 13, after V lost 4 bases and J lost 3 bases. Germline V gene sequence: CDR1 LGHNA, CDR2 YSLEER. The DNA for the CDR3 is TGCGCCAGCAGCCTCACAACCTGGACAGGGGGCCAGGACACTGAAGCTTTCTTT. Protein: CASSLTTWTGGQDTEAFF.

The chain links TRBV28 to TRBJ2-5; TRBD1 matches 7 bases. V shed 5 bases, J shed 7 bases, and the junction held 7 bases outside the gene matches. The CDR3 spans 13 residues. Germline lookup yields CDR1 MDHEN and CDR2 SYDVKM. The CDR3 coding sequence is TGTGCCAGCAGTCGACAGGGAACAGGGACCCAGTACTTC. This encodes CASSRQGTGTQYF.

The V and J genes are TRBV20-1 and TRBJ1-1; unclear D gene. CDR3 length: 13 residues. Germline V lookup: CDR1 DFQATT, CDR2 SNEGSKA (reference sequence). V lost 4 bases to trimming and J lost 1 base, with 10 bases between them. CDR3 nucleotides: TGCAGTGCTATCCAGACGGCGAACACTGAAGCTTTCTTT. As protein: CSAIQTANTEAFF.

The genes are TRBV29-1 and TRBJ2-3; tentative D call: TRBD2 (6 bases). Between the trimmed V and J ends, which lost 5 bases and 2 bases, there was a span of 14 bases. Germline values: CDR1 SQVTM, CDR2 ANQGSEA. The CDR3 has 14 amino acids. In DNA, the CDR3 is TGCAGCGTTACCCCGGACTATTCCACAGATACGCAGTATTTT. This gives the protein CSVTPDYSTDTQYF.

This rearrangement joins TRBV20-1 to TRBJ1-5, with a possible D match to TRBD1 (5 bases). Trimming removed 6 bases at V and 4 bases at J, with 13 bases between. Germline CDR1 and CDR2: DFQATT and SNEGSKA (reference sequence). CDR3 length: 13 residues. The CDR3 nucleotides are TGCAGTGCCCCACCCCCAGGGAATCAGCCCCAGCATTTT. Translation: CSAPPPGNQPQHF.

This chain uses TRBV6-7 with TRBJ2-7, with unresolved D. TRBV6-7 is an open reading frame whose function is uncertain. The V end was cut by 5 bases, the J end by 5 bases, with 4 bases between. The CDR3 contains 10 residues. The CDR3 protein is CASSQDEQYF. CDR3 nucleotides: TGTGCCAGCAGTCAAGACGAGCAGTACTTC.

This clonotype was recorded only once. One end of the junction does not line up with germline, which may come from a read error. The V call is TRBV29-1, the J call TRBJ2-1; TRBD1 agrees at 7 bases. Germline loops: CDR1 SQVTM, CDR2 ANQGSEA. The CDR3 is made up of 13 amino acids. The CDR3 spells CSLRDRGYDEQFF. In nucleotides, the CDR3 is TGCAGCCTACGGGACAGAGGCTACGATGAGCAGTTCTTC.

This clonotype was seen only once. The chain couples TRBV20-1 to TRBJ2-1, with 15 nucleotides matching TRBD2. The CDR3 runs 17 residues. The V gene end was trimmed by 1 base and the J gene end by 6 bases; junction bases not matched to a gene: 7. Germline CDR1 DFQATT, CDR2 SNEGSKA (reference sequence). This CDR3 is CSARGPWTSGGVNEQFF. The CDR3, as DNA: TGCAGTGCTAGAGGACCCTGGACTAGCGGGGGGGTCAATGAGCAGTTCTTC.

The table lists this clonotype with a few counts. The genes are TRBV4-3 and TRBJ2-2; 9 bases map to TRBD2. CDR3 length: 18 residues. After removal of 0 bases from V and 0 bases from J, the junction contained 5 bases not matched to a gene. Germline V CDR1 and CDR2: LGHNA, YSLEER. The CDR3 nucleotides read TGCGCCAGCAGCCAAGATCCAGCGGGGGGATCGAACACCGGGGAGCTGTTTTTT. It specifies CASSQDPAGGSNTGELFF.

The rearrangement uses TRBV6-2 or TRBV6-3 and TRBJ2-7; D unresolved. The germline V gene has CDR1 MNHEY and CDR2 SVGEGT. Trimming took 3 bases from V and 3 from J, leaving 6 bases between them. The CDR3 has 12 amino acids. CDR3 coding DNA: TGTGCCAGCAGTTATCCCCTCTACGAGCAGTACTTC. This gives the protein CASSYPLYEQYF.

The chain couples TRBV4-1 to TRBJ2-1, with D perhaps TRBD1 (6 bases). V shed 0 bases and J shed 2 bases, with 11 bases lying between them. Germline V gives CDR1 MGHRA, CDR2 YSYEKL. The CDR3 is 16 residues long. For the CDR3, the DNA is TGCGCCAGCAGCCAAGAGGTACAGGGCGCCTACAATGAGCAGTTCTTC. It codes for CASSQEVQGAYNEQFF.

V gene TRBV24-1 combines with J gene TRBJ2-3, with D maybe TRBD2 (6 bases). The V gene's germline CDR1 is KGHDR and CDR2 SFDVKD. Trimming pared 6 bases from V and 6 bases from J, leaving 21 bases between. The CDR3 consists of 16 residues. CDR3 residues: CATSPPLGGGEDTQYF. CDR3 sequence (DNA): TGTGCCACCAGTCCCCCCCTCGGGGGTGGCGAGGATACGCAGTATTTT.